These 14 T cell receptor beta chains were all obtained from the same sample, sequenced in a study of T cell repertoires in cytomegalovirus infection. TCRdb independently ran MiXCR on the reads; one entry per CDR3 protein. The table has approximately 500,000 distinct CDR3 sequences, more than 30% seen once. Antigens for these TCRs are unknown. This specimen consisted of cultured PBMCs, obtained from culture after CMV antigen stimulation. The receptors derive from a human donor in good health (CMV status not recorded). Some clones in this sample may be carry-over from other donors' samples.

This chain joins TRBV14 and TRBJ2-1; D may be TRBD1 (5 bases). Trimming removed 0 bases from V and 11 bases from J, with 11 bases in between. Per germline, CDR1 SGHDN and CDR2 FVKESK. The CDR3 has 13 residues. The CDR3, as DNA: TGTGCCAGCAGCCAAGATGCCAGGGATAAGCAGTTCTTC. This gives the protein CASSQDARDKQFF.

This clonotype was seen more than once but under ten times. This chain links TRBV20-1 with TRBJ2-1; D uncertain. Germline assignment: CDR1 DFQATT and CDR2 SNEGSKA (reference sequence). This CDR3 has 14 residues. The V end was cut by 3 bases, the J end by 7 bases, with 16 bases between. DNA of the CDR3: TGCAGTGCTAGGTCTGCTAGTCACCTAAATGAGCAGTTCTTC. This sequence encodes CSARSASHLNEQFF.

V is TRBV6-8 and J is TRBJ1-5; 7 nucleotides align to TRBD1. Germline trimming cut 0 bases from V and 7 bases from J; bases unmatched to any gene: 6. The CDR3 covers 15 residues. The germline CDR1 and CDR2 sequences are MNHGY and SAAAGT. The CDR3 sequence: CASSYSTQGGQPQHF. The CDR3 nucleotides read TGTGCCAGCAGTTACTCTACGCAGGGGGGGCAGCCCCAGCATTTT.

This clonotype was counted ten times or more. V gene TRBV7-6 combines with J gene TRBJ2-7; 10 bases align to TRBD2. Unmatched junction bases numbered 10, after V lost 5 bases and J lost 3 bases. Germline loops: CDR1 SGHVS, CDR2 FNYEAQ. The CDR3 is 16 residues long. CDR3 sequence reads: CASSHGLAALVYEQYF. The CDR3 region has the DNA TGTGCCAGCAGCCACGGACTAGCGGCCCTAGTCTACGAGCAGTACTTC. Full variable domain (missing parts from reference TRBV7-6 and TRBJ2-7): GAGVSQSPRYKVTKRGQDVALRCDPISGHVSLYWYRQALGQGPEFLTYFNYEAQQDKSGLPNDRFSAERPEGSISTLTIQRTEQRDSAMYRCASSHGLAALVYEQYFGPGTRLTVT.

The chain has TRBV6-6 and TRBJ1-5; 12 nucleotides align to TRBD1. The germline V gene encodes CDR1 MNHNY and CDR2 SVGAGI (reference sequence). The CDR3 loop spans 18 amino acids. Trimming at V came to 6 bases and at J to 2 bases, leaving 11 bases not matched to a gene. The CDR3 DNA is TGTGCCAGCAGCCCCGGGACAGGGGGCGCGGCAGGCAATCAGCCCCAGCATTTT. The encoded protein is CASSPGTGGAAGNQPQHF.

This clonotype showed up just a few times. The genes are TRBV5-1 and TRBJ2-7; 11 bases match TRBD2. Germline V gene sequence: CDR1 SGHRS, CDR2 YFSETQ. The V gene end was trimmed by 2 bases and the J gene end by 5 bases; junction bases not matched to a gene: 9. The CDR3 consists of 16 residues. The CDR3 region is CASSFLLAGDLDEQYF. CDR3 nucleotide sequence: TGCGCCAGCAGCTTCCTACTAGCGGGAGACTTAGACGAGCAGTACTTC.

The chain recombines TRBV6-5 with TRBJ2-7, with a tentative D call TRBD2 (6 bases). Germline CDR1 reads MNHEY; CDR2 reads SVGAGI. The length of the CDR3 is 14 residues. Trimming stripped 0 bases from V and 7 bases from J, with 13 bases between. The CDR3: CASSYSGLGVEQYF. The DNA for the CDR3 is TGTGCCAGCAGTTACTCGGGACTGGGCGTAGAGCAGTACTTC.

The chain has TRBV7-3 and TRBJ1-2; D not resolved. The germline V and J ends were trimmed by 1 base and 4 bases, with 13 bases remaining between them. From germline, CDR1 is SGHTA and CDR2 FQGTGA. The CDR3 consists of 15 residues. CDR3: CASSLKSGNTYGYTF. The CDR3 coding sequence is TGTGCCAGCAGCTTAAAATCCGGAAACACCTATGGCTACACCTTC.

The rearrangement uses TRBV14 and TRBJ2-7; D remains ambiguous. V was clipped by 1 base and J by 0 bases, with 10 bases between them. This CDR3 spans 15 amino acids. Germline loops: CDR1 SGHDN, CDR2 FVKESK. CDR3: CASSQGFQVSYEQYF. DNA for the CDR3: TGTGCCAGCAGCCAAGGGTTCCAGGTCTCCTACGAGCAGTACTTC.

This clonotype was recorded many times. This sequence joins TRBV11-2 and TRBJ1-6; weak D call: TRBD1 (5 bases). This CDR3 contains 16 residues. V dropped 1 base and J dropped 6 bases, with 13 bases sitting between them. Germline V gene lookup returns CDR1 SGHAT and CDR2 FQNNGV. Here the CDR3 DNA reads TGTGCCAGCAGCTTAGGCCCGGGACGGACTAATTCACCCCTCCACTTT. It is translated as CASSLGPGRTNSPLHF.

This clonotype showed up just a few times. V usage is TRBV6-1 and J usage is TRBJ1-2; a weak D match, TRBD1 (5 bases). CDR3 size: 13 residues. V was cut by 6 bases and J by 5 bases, with 13 bases left in between. Per germline, CDR1 MNHNS and CDR2 SASEGT. The CDR3 protein is CASRETGPYGYTF. The CDR3 bases are TGTGCCAGCAGGGAGACGGGGCCATATGGCTACACCTTC.

The chain uses TRBV6-6 and TRBJ2-3; TRBD2 agrees at 12 bases. Unmatched junction bases numbered 15, after V lost 10 bases and J lost 4 bases. Looked up from germline, CDR1 is MNHNY and CDR2 is SVGAGI (reference sequence). The CDR3 consists of 17 residues. The DNA for the CDR3 is TGTGCCACGGGACCCCCCTTAGGACTAGCGGGATCAGATACGCAGTATTTT. Its translation is CATGPPLGLAGSDTQYF.

This chain joins TRBV2 and TRBJ1-3; D is undetermined. CDR3 length: 12 amino acids. Trimming removed 4 bases at V and 4 bases at J, with 5 bases between. CDR1 is SNHLY, CDR2 FYNNEI, per germline. CDR3 sequence: CASSVEGNTIYF. The CDR3 DNA follows: TGTGCCAGCAGTGTAGAAGGAAACACCATATATTTT. The whole variable domain, remainder taken from reference TRBV2 and TRBJ1-3, is EPEVTQTPSHQVTQMGQEVILRCVPISNHLYFYWYRQILGQKVEFLVSFYNNEISEKSEIFDDQFSVERPDGSNFTLKIRSTKLEDSAMYFCASSVEGNTIYFGEGSWLTVV.

At least ten counts were recorded for this clonotype. This rearrangement joins TRBV7-2 to TRBJ2-7, with unresolved D. Between the trimmed V and J ends, which lost 2 bases and 2 bases, there was a span of 13 bases. The germline V gene encodes CDR1 SGHTA and CDR2 FQGNSA. This CDR3 has 15 amino acids. The CDR3 bases are TGTGCCAGCAGCTTAATCGGATTCCCAACCTACGAGCAGTACTTC. Its protein product is CASSLIGFPTYEQYF.